The clone carrying this T cell receptor beta chain was observed a few times. These data come from a study of immune characterization of retroperitoneal liposarcoma. With 6 bases clipped from V and 7 bases from J, the junction kept 11 bases outside the gene matches. This CDR3 is 15 amino acids long. CDR1 and CDR2 (germline): MNHEY, SMNVEV (reference sequence). TCRdb re-derived calls from the PCR reads in MiXCR, one entry per CDR3 protein. The table lists roughly 1,500 distinct CDR3 sequences, more than 45% of them singletons. The TCR was taken from a female donor with retroperitoneal liposarcoma. The chain recombines TRBV27 with TRBJ2-1, with 8 bases lining up with TRBD1. The sequenced sample consisted of tumor tissue. The CDR3 DNA sequence: TGTGCCAGCAGCCTCGGGACAGGCATATCGAATGAGCAGTTCTTC. Protein: CASSLGTGISNEQFF.